This T cell receptor beta chain stems from a study of blood T cell repertoires in COVID-19. Original analysis: The authors estimated nucleated cell counts from reference gene primer amplification. The data were produced by immunoSEQ multiplex PCR, yet TCRdb's version contains in-frame clones alone and is incomplete. V and J calls and clone size are as listed in that table; D and trimming were resolved from the DNA. Of approximately 200,000 clones detected, around 84% appear once; the ten largest clones hold about 3.5%. The germline V gene has CDR1 SGHTS and CDR2 YDEGEE. With 1 base removed from V and 6 bases from J, the gap between germline ends came to 11 bases. The CDR3 sequence is 15 residues long.

This TCR derives from a woman aged 25 to 39 who had recovered from COVID-19. This chain connects TRBV5-8 to TRBJ1-6, with D tentatively TRBD1 (5 bases). What was sequenced was PBMCs or T cells enriched from blood (not recorded which). CDR3 sequence reads: CASSLSGTLNSPLHF. CDR3 bases: TGTGCCAGCAGCTTGTCGGGGACTCTTAATTCACCCCTCCACTTT.